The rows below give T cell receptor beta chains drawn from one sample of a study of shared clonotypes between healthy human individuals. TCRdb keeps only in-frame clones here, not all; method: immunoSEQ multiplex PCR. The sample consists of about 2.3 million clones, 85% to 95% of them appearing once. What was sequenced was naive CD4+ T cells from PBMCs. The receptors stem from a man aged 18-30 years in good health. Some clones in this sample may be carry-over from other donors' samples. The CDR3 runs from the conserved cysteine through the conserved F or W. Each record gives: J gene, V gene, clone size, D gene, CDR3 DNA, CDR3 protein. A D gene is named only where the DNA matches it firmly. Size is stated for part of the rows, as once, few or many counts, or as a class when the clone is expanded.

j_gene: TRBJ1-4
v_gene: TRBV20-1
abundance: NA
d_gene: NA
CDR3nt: TGCAGTGCTGCCCGGGGAGAAAAACTGTTTTTT
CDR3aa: CSAARGEKLFF

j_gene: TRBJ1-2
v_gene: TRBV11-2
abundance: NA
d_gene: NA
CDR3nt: TGTGCCAGCAGCATAGACCCAAACTATGGCTACACCTTC
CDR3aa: CASSIDPNYGYTF

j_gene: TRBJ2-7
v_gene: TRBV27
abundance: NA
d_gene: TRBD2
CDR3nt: TGTGCCAGCAGTTTACTAGCGGGGTTATCCTACGAGCAGTACTTC
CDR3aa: CASSLLAGLSYEQYF

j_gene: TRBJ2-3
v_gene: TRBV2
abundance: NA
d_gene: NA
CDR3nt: TGTGCCAGCAGTGAATTGGCAATCGGCACAGATACGCAGTATTTT
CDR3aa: CASSELAIGTDTQYF

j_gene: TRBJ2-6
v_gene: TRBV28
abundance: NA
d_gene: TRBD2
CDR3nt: TGTGCCAGCAGTGCCTTGAGCGGGGTAAGCTCTGGGGCCAACGTCCTGACTTTC
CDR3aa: CASSALSGVSSGANVLTF

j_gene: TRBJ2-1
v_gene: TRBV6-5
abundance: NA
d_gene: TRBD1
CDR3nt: TGTGCCAGCAGCCGCGACAGGGTGGGAGAGCAGTTCTTC
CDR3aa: CASSRDRVGEQFF

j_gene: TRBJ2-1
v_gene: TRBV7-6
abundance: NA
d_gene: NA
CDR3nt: TGTGCCAGCAGCGTGGCGGCAGGGATCTACAATGAGCAGTTCTTC
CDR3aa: CASSVAAGIYNEQFF

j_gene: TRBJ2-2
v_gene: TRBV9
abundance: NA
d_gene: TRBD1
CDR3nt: TGTGCCAGCAGCTCAAGGGGGACAGACTACACCGGGGAGCTGTTTTTT
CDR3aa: CASSSRGTDYTGELFF

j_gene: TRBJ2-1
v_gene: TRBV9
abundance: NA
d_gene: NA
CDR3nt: TGTGCCAGCAGCTATTACAATGAGCAGTTCTTC
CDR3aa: CASSYYNEQFF

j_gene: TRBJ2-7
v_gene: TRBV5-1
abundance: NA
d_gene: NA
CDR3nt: TGCGCCAGCAGCTACTCCATACGGCGGGAAGGGGCCCACGAGCAGTACTTC
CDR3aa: CASSYSIRREGAHEQYF

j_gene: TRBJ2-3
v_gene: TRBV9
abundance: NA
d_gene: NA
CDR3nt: TGTGCCAGCAGCTTCCGGGCGACTAGCACAGATACGCAGTATTTT
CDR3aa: CASSFRATSTDTQYF

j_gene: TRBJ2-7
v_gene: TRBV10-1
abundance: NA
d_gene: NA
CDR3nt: TGCGCCAGCAGTGAGTCGACTGGCGAGCAGTACTTC
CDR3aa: CASSESTGEQYF

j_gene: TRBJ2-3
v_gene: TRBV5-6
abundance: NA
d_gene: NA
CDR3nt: TGTGCCAGCAGCTTAGGCCCCTTGAGCACAGATACGCAGTATTTT
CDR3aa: CASSLGPLSTDTQYF

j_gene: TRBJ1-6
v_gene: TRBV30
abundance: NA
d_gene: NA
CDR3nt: TGTGCCTGGAGTGTATCGGGTTCAGTTTCACCCCTCCACTTT
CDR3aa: CAWSVSGSVSPLHF

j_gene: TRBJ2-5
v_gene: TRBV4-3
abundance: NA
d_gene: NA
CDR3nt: TGCGCCAGCAGCCAAGATTCGGTAGTCAGGGGGGGATTACCGGAGACCCAGTACTTC
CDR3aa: CASSQDSVVRGGLPETQYF

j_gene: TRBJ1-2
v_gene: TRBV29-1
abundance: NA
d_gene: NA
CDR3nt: TGCAGCGTTGCCCGCCGGGGGGAAGGCTACACCTTC
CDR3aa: CSVARRGEGYTF

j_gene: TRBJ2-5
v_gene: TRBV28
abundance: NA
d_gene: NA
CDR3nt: TGTGCCAGCAACCCAATAGCGTTTCAAGAGACCCAGTACTTC
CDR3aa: CASNPIAFQETQYF

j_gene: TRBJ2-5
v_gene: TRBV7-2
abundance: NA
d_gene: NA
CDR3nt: TGTGCCAGCAGCCTTATGGGGTCCGGGGAGACCCAGTACTTC
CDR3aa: CASSLMGSGETQYF

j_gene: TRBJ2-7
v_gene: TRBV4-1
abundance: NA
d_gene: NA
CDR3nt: TGCGCCAGCAGCCAAGGCGGGGCGGACCAGAGCTCCTACGAGCAGTACTTC
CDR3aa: CASSQGGADQSSYEQYF

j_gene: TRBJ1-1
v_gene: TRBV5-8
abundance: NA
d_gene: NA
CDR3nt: TGTGCCAGCAGCTTCCCAGGTGGATACACTGAAGCTTTCTTT
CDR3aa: CASSFPGGYTEAFF

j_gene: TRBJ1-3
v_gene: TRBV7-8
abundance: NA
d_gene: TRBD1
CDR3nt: TGTGCCAGCAGCTTAGGAGGTGGGACAGGGTTTTTAGGGTACTCTGGAAACACCATATATTTT
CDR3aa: CASSLGGGTGFLGYSGNTIYF

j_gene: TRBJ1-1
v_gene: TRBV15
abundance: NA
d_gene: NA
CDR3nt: TGTGCCACCTCCACAGGTAACATGAACACTGAAGCTTTCTTT
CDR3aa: CATSTGNMNTEAFF

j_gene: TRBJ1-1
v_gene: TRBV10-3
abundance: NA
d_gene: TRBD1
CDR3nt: TGTGCCATCAGTGAGATACAGGGGGCCACTGAAGCTTTCTTT
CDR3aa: CAISEIQGATEAFF

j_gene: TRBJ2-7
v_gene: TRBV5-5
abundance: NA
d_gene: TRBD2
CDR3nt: TGTGCCAGCAGCTTGGGTGGGACTAGTTTGTACGAGCAGTACTTC
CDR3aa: CASSLGGTSLYEQYF

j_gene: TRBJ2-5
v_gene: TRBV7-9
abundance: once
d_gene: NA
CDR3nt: TGTGCCAGCAGCCAAGATGGGGGGGAGACCCAGTACTTC
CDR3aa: CASSQDGGETQYF

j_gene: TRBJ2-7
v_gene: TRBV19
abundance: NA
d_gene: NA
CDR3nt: TGTGCCAGTAGTATAGCCCCGGGAGCCACCTACGAGCAGTACTTC
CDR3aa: CASSIAPGATYEQYF

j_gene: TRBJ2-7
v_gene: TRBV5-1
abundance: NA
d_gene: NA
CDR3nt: TGCGCCAGCAGCTTGGTGGGGGGAACCTACGAGCAGTACTTC
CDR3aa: CASSLVGGTYEQYF

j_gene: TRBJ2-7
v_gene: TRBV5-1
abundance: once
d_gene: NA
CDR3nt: TGCGCCAGCAGCCCCCCAAGCTCCGAGCAGTACTTC
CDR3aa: CASSPPSSEQYF

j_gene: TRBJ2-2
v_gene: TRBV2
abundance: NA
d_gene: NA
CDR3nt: TGTGCCAGCAGTACCCTTGGACAGAACACCGGGGAGCTGTTTTTT
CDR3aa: CASSTLGQNTGELFF

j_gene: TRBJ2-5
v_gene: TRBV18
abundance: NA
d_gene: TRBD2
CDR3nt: TGTGCCAGCTCAGCTACGACTAGCGGACAAGAGACCCAGTACTTC
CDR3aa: CASSATTSGQETQYF

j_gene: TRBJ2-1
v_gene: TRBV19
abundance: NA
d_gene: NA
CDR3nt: TGTGCCAGTAGTATAGAAGTGCGGTTATGGCAGTACAATGAGCAGTTCTTC
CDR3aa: CASSIEVRLWQYNEQFF

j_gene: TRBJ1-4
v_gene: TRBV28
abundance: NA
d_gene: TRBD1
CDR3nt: TGTGCCAGCAGTCCCGACAGGGGCGACGAAAAACTGTTTTTT
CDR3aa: CASSPDRGDEKLFF

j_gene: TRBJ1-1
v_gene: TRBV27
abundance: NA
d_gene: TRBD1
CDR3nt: TGTGCCAGCAGTTCCGTGGACAGGGAAGGCACTGAAGCTTTCTTT
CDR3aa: CASSSVDREGTEAFF

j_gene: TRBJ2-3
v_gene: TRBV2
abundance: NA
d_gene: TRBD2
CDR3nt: TGTGCCAGCAGTGGGAGGACTAGCGGTCCCACAGATACGCAGTATTTT
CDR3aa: CASSGRTSGPTDTQYF

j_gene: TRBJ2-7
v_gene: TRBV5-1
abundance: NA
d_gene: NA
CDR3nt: TGCGCCAGCACGGGACCCGGCGAGCAGTACTTC
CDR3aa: CASTGPGEQYF

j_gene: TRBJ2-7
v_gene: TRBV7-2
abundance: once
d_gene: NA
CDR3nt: TGTGCCAGCAGCCGGACCGGGCTCAGCTTCCCCTACGAGCAGTACTTC
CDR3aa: CASSRTGLSFPYEQYF

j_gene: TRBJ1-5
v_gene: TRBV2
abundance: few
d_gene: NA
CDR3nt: TGTGCCAGCAGTGCTGGGAGGGATCAGCCCCAGCATTTT
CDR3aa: CASSAGRDQPQHF

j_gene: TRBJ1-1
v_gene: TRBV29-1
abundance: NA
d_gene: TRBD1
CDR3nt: TGCAGCGCTTTGACAGGGGACACTGAAGCTTTCTTT
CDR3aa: CSALTGDTEAFF

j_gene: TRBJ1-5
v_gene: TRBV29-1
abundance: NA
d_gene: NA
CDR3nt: TGCAGCGTGAAAACGGGGGGCAATCAGCCCCAGCATTTT
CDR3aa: CSVKTGGNQPQHF

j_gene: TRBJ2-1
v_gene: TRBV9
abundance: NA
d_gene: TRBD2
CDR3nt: TGTGCCAGCAGCGTAGTAGGGCTAGCGGGAGGATTTGGCAATGAGCAGTTCTTC
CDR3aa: CASSVVGLAGGFGNEQFF

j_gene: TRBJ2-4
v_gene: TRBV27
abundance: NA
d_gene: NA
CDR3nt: TGTGCCAGCAGTTTTCAAGGGGTTGGCAAAAACATTCAGTACTTC
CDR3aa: CASSFQGVGKNIQYF

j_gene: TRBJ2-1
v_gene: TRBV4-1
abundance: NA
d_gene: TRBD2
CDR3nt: TGCGCCAGCAGCCCAACTAGCGGGAAAAGCTCCTACAATGAGCAGTTCTTC
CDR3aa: CASSPTSGKSSYNEQFF

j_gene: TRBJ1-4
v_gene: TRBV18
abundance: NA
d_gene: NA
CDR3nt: TGTGCCAGCTCACCGGTGGTCGCGGAAAAACTGTTTTTT
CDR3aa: CASSPVVAEKLFF

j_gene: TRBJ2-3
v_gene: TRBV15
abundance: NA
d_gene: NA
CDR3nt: TGTGCCACGGCGTTCGGGGCCGTTCGTACGCAGTATTTT
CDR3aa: CATAFGAVRTQYF

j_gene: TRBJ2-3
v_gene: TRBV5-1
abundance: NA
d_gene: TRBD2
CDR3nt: TGCGCCAGCAGCTTTGGTCTAGCGGGGGAGGATACGCAGTATTTT
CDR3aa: CASSFGLAGEDTQYF

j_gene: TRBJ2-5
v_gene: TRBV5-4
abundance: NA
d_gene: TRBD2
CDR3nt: TGTGCCAGCAGCTTGGGACTAGCGGGAGGTGAGGCCCAGTACTTC
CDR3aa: CASSLGLAGGEAQYF